A selection of T cell receptor beta chains follows, all from one sample in a study of T cell responses to AZD1222 COVID-19 vaccine. The assay was immunoSEQ multiplex PCR, and TCRdb's table has in-frame clones only and misses some. Found here are approximately 270,000 clones, 85% to 95% of them singletons; the top ten hold around 0.58%. The input for sequencing was peripheral blood, taken 28 days after the second AZD1222 dose. The receptors were sampled from an adult who received the AZD1222 COVID-19 vaccine. Both conserved end residues are part of each CDR3. A D gene is named only where the DNA matches it firmly. The listing skips clone size in some rows; elsewhere it reads once, few, many or a size class.

d_gene: -; v_gene: TRBV7-3; abundance: -; j_gene: TRBJ2-6; CDR3aa: CASSLSSGANVLTF; CDR3nt: TGTGCCAGCAGCTTAAGTTCTGGGGCCAACGTCCTGACTTTC
d_gene: TRBD2; v_gene: TRBV7-2; abundance: -; j_gene: TRBJ2-7; CDR3aa: CASSLALVAGAYEQYF; CDR3nt: TGTGCCAGCAGCTTAGCGCTGGTAGCGGGAGCCTACGAGCAGTACTTC
d_gene: TRBD2; v_gene: TRBV24-1; abundance: -; j_gene: TRBJ2-3; CDR3aa: CATSKRGGPDTQYF; CDR3nt: TGTGCCACCAGCAAGCGGGGGGGCCCAGATACGCAGTATTTT
d_gene: -; v_gene: TRBV7-2; abundance: -; j_gene: TRBJ2-1; CDR3aa: CASSLTVFDEQFF; CDR3nt: TGTGCCAGCAGCTTAACCGTTTTTGATGAGCAGTTCTTC
d_gene: TRBD1; v_gene: TRBV19; abundance: -; j_gene: TRBJ1-4; CDR3aa: CASLRGTATNEKLFF; CDR3nt: TGTGCCAGTCTACGGGGGACAGCAACTAATGAAAAACTGTTTTTT
d_gene: -; v_gene: TRBV15; abundance: -; j_gene: TRBJ1-1; CDR3aa: CATWGRGNTEAFF; CDR3nt: TGTGCCACCTGGGGCAGGGGGAACACTGAAGCTTTCTTT
d_gene: -; v_gene: TRBV2; abundance: -; j_gene: TRBJ1-1; CDR3aa: CASGRHHEAFF; CDR3nt: TGTGCCAGCGGCAGGCACCATGAAGCTTTCTTT
d_gene: TRBD1; v_gene: TRBV30; abundance: -; j_gene: TRBJ1-5; CDR3aa: CAWSDRGTQPQHF; CDR3nt: TGTGCCTGGAGCGACAGGGGGACTCAGCCCCAGCATTTT
d_gene: -; v_gene: TRBV7-3; abundance: -; j_gene: TRBJ2-1; CDR3aa: CASSLVARVSGNEQFF; CDR3nt: TGTGCCAGCAGCTTAGTGGCGCGGGTCAGCGGGAATGAGCAGTTCTTC
d_gene: -; v_gene: TRBV29-1; abundance: -; j_gene: TRBJ1-2; CDR3aa: CSTSRGAPNYGYTF; CDR3nt: TGCAGCACCTCCCGGGGGGCGCCTAACTATGGCTACACCTTC
d_gene: -; v_gene: TRBV10-3; abundance: -; j_gene: TRBJ2-7; CDR3aa: CAISESRGGQYF; CDR3nt: TGTGCCATCAGTGAGTCGAGGGGAGGGCAGTACTTC
d_gene: -; v_gene: TRBV10-3; abundance: -; j_gene: TRBJ1-1; CDR3aa: CAISEWADDMNTEAFF; CDR3nt: TGTGCCATCAGTGAGTGGGCAGATGACATGAACACTGAAGCTTTCTTT
d_gene: -; v_gene: TRBV28; abundance: -; j_gene: TRBJ2-7; CDR3aa: CASSLYPASRGSYEQYF; CDR3nt: TGTGCCAGCAGTTTATACCCCGCCTCTAGGGGTTCCTACGAGCAGTACTTC
d_gene: -; v_gene: TRBV29-1; abundance: -; j_gene: TRBJ1-1; CDR3aa: CSVVRLINTEAFF; CDR3nt: TGCAGCGTTGTACGGCTTATCAACACTGAAGCTTTCTTT
d_gene: TRBD2; v_gene: TRBV7-6; abundance: -; j_gene: TRBJ2-1; CDR3aa: CASSKGGWYEQFF; CDR3nt: TGTGCCAGCAGCAAGGGAGGGTGGTATGAGCAGTTCTTC
d_gene: TRBD2; v_gene: TRBV28; abundance: -; j_gene: TRBJ2-7; CDR3aa: CASMGRASYEQYF; CDR3nt: TGTGCCAGCATGGGGAGGGCCTCCTACGAGCAGTACTTC
d_gene: -; v_gene: TRBV6-5; abundance: -; j_gene: TRBJ1-1; CDR3aa: CASSYSRGLNTEAFF; CDR3nt: TGTGCCAGCAGTTACTCTCGGGGATTGAACACTGAAGCTTTCTTT
d_gene: TRBD2; v_gene: TRBV5-1; abundance: -; j_gene: TRBJ2-3; CDR3aa: CASISGRATDTQYF; CDR3nt: TGCGCCAGCATAAGCGGGAGGGCCACAGATACGCAGTATTTT
d_gene: TRBD1; v_gene: TRBV5-4; abundance: -; j_gene: TRBJ1-6; CDR3aa: CASSRQGTVNSPLHF; CDR3nt: TGTGCCAGCAGCAGACAGGGAACAGTAAATTCACCCCTCCACTTT
d_gene: -; v_gene: TRBV5-4; abundance: -; j_gene: TRBJ2-3; CDR3aa: CASSLAYGPSTDTQYF; CDR3nt: TGTGCCAGCAGCTTGGCGTACGGGCCCAGCACAGATACGCAGTATTTT
d_gene: TRBD1; v_gene: TRBV18; abundance: -; j_gene: TRBJ1-3; CDR3aa: CASSPGQGISGNTIYF; CDR3nt: TGTGCCAGCTCACCAGGACAGGGAATCTCTGGAAACACCATATATTTT
d_gene: TRBD1; v_gene: TRBV5-8; abundance: -; j_gene: TRBJ1-2; CDR3aa: CASSLARRGTYGYTF; CDR3nt: TGTGCCAGCAGCTTGGCCCGCAGGGGGACCTATGGCTACACCTTC
d_gene: TRBD2; v_gene: TRBV11-3; abundance: -; j_gene: TRBJ2-2; CDR3aa: CASSFTSGRANAGELFF; CDR3nt: TGTGCCAGCAGCTTTACTAGCGGGAGGGCCAACGCCGGGGAGCTGTTTTTT
d_gene: TRBD1; v_gene: TRBV7-2; abundance: -; j_gene: TRBJ2-2; CDR3aa: CASKTRGTGPFTGELFF; CDR3nt: TGTGCCAGCAAAACAAGGGGGACAGGTCCTTTTACCGGGGAGCTGTTTTTT
d_gene: -; v_gene: TRBV6-6; abundance: once; j_gene: TRBJ2-7; CDR3aa: CASRSDYEQYF; CDR3nt: TGTGCCAGCAGATCCGACTACGAGCAGTACTTC
d_gene: TRBD1; v_gene: TRBV19; abundance: -; j_gene: TRBJ2-2; CDR3aa: CASKGTGGTGELFF; CDR3nt: TGTGCCAGTAAGGGGACAGGGGGGACCGGGGAGCTGTTTTTT
d_gene: TRBD1; v_gene: TRBV28; abundance: -; j_gene: TRBJ1-2; CDR3aa: CASSSLQGNGGYTF; CDR3nt: TGTGCCAGCAGTTCATTACAGGGGAATGGTGGCTACACCTTC
d_gene: TRBD2; v_gene: TRBV28; abundance: -; j_gene: TRBJ2-7; CDR3aa: CASRKTSGPGYEQYF; CDR3nt: TGTGCCAGCAGAAAAACTAGCGGGCCAGGGTACGAGCAGTACTTC
d_gene: TRBD1; v_gene: TRBV5-6; abundance: -; j_gene: TRBJ1-4; CDR3aa: CASSSGQGSNEKLFF; CDR3nt: TGTGCCAGCAGTTCCGGACAGGGAAGCAATGAAAAACTGTTTTTT
d_gene: TRBD1; v_gene: TRBV7-3; abundance: -; j_gene: TRBJ1-1; CDR3aa: CASSLAPGGAGTEAFF; CDR3nt: TGTGCCAGCAGCTTAGCACCAGGGGGCGCGGGCACTGAAGCTTTCTTT
d_gene: -; v_gene: TRBV10-2; abundance: -; j_gene: TRBJ1-1; CDR3aa: CASSERGAEAFF; CDR3nt: TGCGCCAGCAGTGAGCGAGGGGCTGAAGCTTTCTTT
d_gene: TRBD1; v_gene: TRBV7-3; abundance: -; j_gene: TRBJ1-2; CDR3aa: CASSLTGLDGYTF; CDR3nt: TGTGCCAGCAGCCTGACAGGGCTGGATGGCTACACCTTC
d_gene: TRBD2; v_gene: TRBV7-2; abundance: -; j_gene: TRBJ2-1; CDR3aa: CASSSSGYNEQFF; CDR3nt: TGTGCCAGCAGCTCTAGCGGCTACAATGAGCAGTTCTTC
d_gene: TRBD1; v_gene: TRBV28; abundance: -; j_gene: TRBJ2-7; CDR3aa: CASTPGTGGYEQYF; CDR3nt: TGTGCCAGCACCCCCGGGACAGGGGGCTACGAGCAGTACTTC
d_gene: -; v_gene: TRBV5-4; abundance: -; j_gene: TRBJ1-2; CDR3aa: CASSSAGTYKHGYTF; CDR3nt: TGTGCCAGCAGCTCAGCCGGGACCTATAAACATGGCTACACCTTC
d_gene: -; v_gene: TRBV5-1; abundance: -; j_gene: TRBJ1-1; CDR3aa: CASSLAFTPQAEAFF; CDR3nt: TGCGCCAGCAGCTTGGCTTTTACGCCTCAAGCTGAAGCTTTCTTT
d_gene: -; v_gene: TRBV13; abundance: -; j_gene: TRBJ2-7; CDR3aa: CASSGAGSEQYF; CDR3nt: TGTGCCAGCAGTGGCGCAGGGTCCGAGCAGTACTTC
d_gene: -; v_gene: TRBV19; abundance: -; j_gene: TRBJ2-5; CDR3aa: CASSNIGQGMGETQYF; CDR3nt: TGTGCCAGTAGTAATATCGGGCAGGGTATGGGGGAGACCCAGTACTTC
d_gene: TRBD1; v_gene: TRBV7-6; abundance: -; j_gene: TRBJ1-1; CDR3aa: CASSSQEGGFGTEAFF; CDR3nt: TGTGCCAGCAGCTCCCAGGAAGGGGGCTTCGGCACTGAAGCTTTCTTT
d_gene: -; v_gene: TRBV5-1; abundance: -; j_gene: TRBJ2-7; CDR3aa: CASSSRGPGAYEQYF; CDR3nt: TGCGCCAGCAGCAGTCGGGGACCCGGGGCATACGAGCAGTACTTC
d_gene: -; v_gene: TRBV3-1/TRBV3-2; abundance: -; j_gene: TRBJ2-3; CDR3aa: CASSQDGTGNTQYF; CDR3nt: TGTGCCAGCAGCCAAGATGGGACGGGGAATACGCAGTATTTT
d_gene: TRBD2; v_gene: TRBV4-2; abundance: -; j_gene: TRBJ2-1; CDR3aa: CASSQEASGRNEQFF; CDR3nt: TGTGCCAGCAGCCAAGAAGCTAGCGGGAGAAATGAGCAGTTCTTC
d_gene: TRBD1; v_gene: TRBV28; abundance: -; j_gene: TRBJ1-1; CDR3aa: CASSPLLDRGMNTEAFF; CDR3nt: TGTGCCAGCAGCCCGCTCCTGGACAGGGGGATGAACACTGAAGCTTTCTTT
d_gene: -; v_gene: TRBV19; abundance: once; j_gene: TRBJ1-3; CDR3aa: CASSTGQRENTIYF; CDR3nt: TGTGCCAGTAGCACCGGACAGCGTGAAAACACCATATATTTT
d_gene: -; v_gene: TRBV5-1; abundance: once; j_gene: TRBJ2-1; CDR3aa: CASSLIGTYNEQFF; CDR3nt: TGCGCCAGCAGCTTGATCGGTACATACAATGAGCAGTTCTTC
d_gene: -; v_gene: TRBV3-1/TRBV3-2; abundance: -; j_gene: TRBJ2-4; CDR3aa: CASSLRGLNIQYF; CDR3nt: TGTGCCAGCAGCCTACGGGGTTTGAACATTCAGTACTTC
d_gene: -; v_gene: TRBV7-8; abundance: -; j_gene: TRBJ1-1; CDR3aa: CASSLGPPGVLNTEAFF; CDR3nt: TGTGCCAGCAGCTTGGGTCCCCCGGGGGTGTTGAACACTGAAGCTTTCTTT
d_gene: -; v_gene: TRBV11-2; abundance: -; j_gene: TRBJ2-1; CDR3aa: CASSLVAETEQFF; CDR3nt: TGTGCCAGCAGCTTAGTAGCCGAGACTGAGCAGTTCTTC
d_gene: -; v_gene: TRBV7-2; abundance: -; j_gene: TRBJ2-7; CDR3aa: CASSGQGSSYEQYF; CDR3nt: TGTGCCAGCAGCGGTCAGGGCAGCTCCTACGAGCAGTACTTC
d_gene: -; v_gene: TRBV11-2; abundance: -; j_gene: TRBJ1-4; CDR3aa: CASSLQVATNEKLFF; CDR3nt: TGTGCCAGCAGCTTACAGGTGGCAACTAATGAAAAACTGTTTTTT
d_gene: -; v_gene: TRBV6-5; abundance: few; j_gene: TRBJ2-5; CDR3aa: CASSYSLALETQYF; CDR3nt: TGTGCCAGCAGTTACTCGCTAGCTTTGGAGACCCAGTACTTC
d_gene: -; v_gene: TRBV11-1; abundance: once; j_gene: TRBJ1-2; CDR3aa: CASSLRGYGYTF; CDR3nt: TGTGCCAGCAGCCTGAGAGGCTATGGCTACACCTTC
d_gene: -; v_gene: TRBV5-4; abundance: -; j_gene: TRBJ2-7; CDR3aa: CASSSPAGEQYF; CDR3nt: TGTGCCAGCAGCTCCCCTGCGGGAGAGCAGTACTTC
d_gene: TRBD1; v_gene: TRBV5-1; abundance: -; j_gene: TRBJ1-6; CDR3aa: CASSLGQGQYSPLHF; CDR3nt: TGCGCCAGCAGCTTGGGACAGGGACAATATTCACCCCTCCACTTT